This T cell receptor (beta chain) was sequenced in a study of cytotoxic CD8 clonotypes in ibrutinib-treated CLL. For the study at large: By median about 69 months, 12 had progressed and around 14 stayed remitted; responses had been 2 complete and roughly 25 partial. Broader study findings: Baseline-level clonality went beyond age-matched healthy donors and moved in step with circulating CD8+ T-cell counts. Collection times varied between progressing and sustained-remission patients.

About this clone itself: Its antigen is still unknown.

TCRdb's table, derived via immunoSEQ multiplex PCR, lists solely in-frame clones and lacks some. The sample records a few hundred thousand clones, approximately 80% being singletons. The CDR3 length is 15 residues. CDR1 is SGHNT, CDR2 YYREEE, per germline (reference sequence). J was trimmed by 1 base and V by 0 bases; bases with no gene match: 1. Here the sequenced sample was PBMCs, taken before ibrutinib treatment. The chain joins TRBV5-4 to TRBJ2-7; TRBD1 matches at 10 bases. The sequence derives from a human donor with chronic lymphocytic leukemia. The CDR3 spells CASSLGQGASYEQYF. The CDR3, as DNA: TGTGCCAGCAGCTTGGGACAGGGGGCGTCCTACGAGCAGTACTTC. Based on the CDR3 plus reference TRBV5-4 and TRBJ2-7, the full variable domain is ETGVTQSPTHLIKTRGQQVTLRCSSQSGHNTVSWYQQALGQGPQFIFQYYREEENGRGNFPPRFSGLQFPNYSSELNVNALELDDSALYLCASSLGQGASYEQYFGPGTRLTVT.